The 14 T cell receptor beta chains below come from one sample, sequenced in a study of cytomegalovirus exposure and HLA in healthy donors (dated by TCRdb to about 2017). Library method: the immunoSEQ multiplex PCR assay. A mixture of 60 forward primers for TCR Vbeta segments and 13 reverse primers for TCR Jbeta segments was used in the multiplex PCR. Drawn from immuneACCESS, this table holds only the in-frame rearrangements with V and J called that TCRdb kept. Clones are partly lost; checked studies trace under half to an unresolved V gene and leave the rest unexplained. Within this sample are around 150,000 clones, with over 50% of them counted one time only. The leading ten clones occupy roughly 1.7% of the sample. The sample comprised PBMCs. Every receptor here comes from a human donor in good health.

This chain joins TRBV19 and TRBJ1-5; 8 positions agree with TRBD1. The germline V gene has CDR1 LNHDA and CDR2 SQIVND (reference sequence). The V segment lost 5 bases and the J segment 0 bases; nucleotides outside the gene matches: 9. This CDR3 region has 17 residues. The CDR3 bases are TGTGCCAGTAGTCATGGACAGGGAACATATAGCAATCAGCCCCAGCATTTT. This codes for CASSHGQGTYSNQPQHF.

CDR3 sequence reads: CASSGQGAQPQHF. The CDR3 DNA sequence: TGTGCCAGCAGTGGACAGGGTGCGCAGCCCCAGCATTTT. The V and J genes are TRBV2 and TRBJ1-5, with 7 bases lining up with TRBD1. The CDR3 covers 13 residues. Per germline, CDR1 SNHLY and CDR2 FYNNEI. With V trimmed by 4 bases and J by 7 bases, 4 bases remained unmatched. Filled out from reference TRBV2 and TRBJ1-5, the complete variable domain reads EPEVTQTPSHQVTQMGQEVILRCVPISNHLYFYWYRQILGQKVEFLVSFYNNEISEKSEIFDDQFSVERPDGSNFTLKIRSTKLEDSAMYFCASSGQGAQPQHFGDGTRLSIL.

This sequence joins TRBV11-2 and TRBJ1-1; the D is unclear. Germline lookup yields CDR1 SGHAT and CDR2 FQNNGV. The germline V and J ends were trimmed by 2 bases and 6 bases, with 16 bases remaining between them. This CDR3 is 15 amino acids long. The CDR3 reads CASSLRTVPDSEAFF. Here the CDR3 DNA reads TGTGCCAGCAGCTTAAGAACAGTCCCCGATTCTGAAGCTTTCTTT.

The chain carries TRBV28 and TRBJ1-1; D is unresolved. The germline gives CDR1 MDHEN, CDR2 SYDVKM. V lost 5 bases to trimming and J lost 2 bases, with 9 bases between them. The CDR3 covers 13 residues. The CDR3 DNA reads TGTGCCAGCAGTCGCAGGCGCAACACTGAAGCTTTCTTT. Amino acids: CASSRRRNTEAFF.

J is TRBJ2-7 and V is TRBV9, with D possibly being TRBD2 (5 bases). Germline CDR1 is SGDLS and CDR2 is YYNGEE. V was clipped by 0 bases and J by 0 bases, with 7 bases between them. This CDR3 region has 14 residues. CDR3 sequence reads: CASSVGGSSYEQYF. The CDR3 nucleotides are TGTGCCAGCAGCGTAGGTGGGAGCTCCTACGAGCAGTACTTC.

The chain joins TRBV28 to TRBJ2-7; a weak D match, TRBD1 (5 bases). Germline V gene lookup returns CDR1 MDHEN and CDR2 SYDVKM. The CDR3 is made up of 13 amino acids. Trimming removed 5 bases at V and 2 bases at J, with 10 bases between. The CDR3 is CASSPDTPYEQYF. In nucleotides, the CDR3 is TGTGCCAGCAGTCCGGACACTCCCTACGAGCAGTACTTC.

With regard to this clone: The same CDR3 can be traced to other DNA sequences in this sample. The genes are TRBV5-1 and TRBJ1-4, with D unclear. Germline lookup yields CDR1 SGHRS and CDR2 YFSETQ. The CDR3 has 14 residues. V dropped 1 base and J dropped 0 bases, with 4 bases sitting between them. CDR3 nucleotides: TGCGCCAGCAGCTTGACAGCAACTAATGAAAAACTGTTTTTT. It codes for CASSLTATNEKLFF.

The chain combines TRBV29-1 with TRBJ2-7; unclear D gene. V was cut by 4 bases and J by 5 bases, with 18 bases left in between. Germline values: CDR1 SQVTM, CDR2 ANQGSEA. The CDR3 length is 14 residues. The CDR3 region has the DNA TGCAGCGTTGCCCTTTTTTACGACATCAACGAGCAGTACTTC. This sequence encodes CSVALFYDINEQYF.

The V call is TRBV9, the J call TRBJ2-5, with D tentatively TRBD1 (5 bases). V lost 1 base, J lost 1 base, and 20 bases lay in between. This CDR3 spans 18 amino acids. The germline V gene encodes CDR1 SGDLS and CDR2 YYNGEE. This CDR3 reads CASSVIPLGTGRQETQYF. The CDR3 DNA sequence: TGTGCCAGCAGCGTAATCCCTCTCGGAACAGGCCGCCAAGAGACCCAGTACTTC. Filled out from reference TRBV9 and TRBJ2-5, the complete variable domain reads DSGVTQTPKHLITATGQRVTLRCSPRSGDLSVYWYQQSLDQGLQFLIQYYNGEERAKGNILERFSAQQFPDLHSELNLSSLELGDSALYFCASSVIPLGTGRQETQYFGPGTRLLVL.

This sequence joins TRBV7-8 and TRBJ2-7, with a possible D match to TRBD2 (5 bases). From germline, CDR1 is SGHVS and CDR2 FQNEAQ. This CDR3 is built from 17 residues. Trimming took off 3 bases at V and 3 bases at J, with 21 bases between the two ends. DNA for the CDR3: TGTGCCAGCAGCTTGTTATTCAGAACGGGATCTCTCTACGAGCAGTACTTC. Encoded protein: CASSLLFRTGSLYEQYF.

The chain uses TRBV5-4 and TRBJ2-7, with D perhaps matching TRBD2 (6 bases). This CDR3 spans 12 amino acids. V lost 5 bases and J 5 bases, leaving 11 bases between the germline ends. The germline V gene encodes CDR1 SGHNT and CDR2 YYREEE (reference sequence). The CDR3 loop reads CASSWDWHEQYF. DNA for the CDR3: TGTGCCAGCAGTTGGGACTGGCACGAGCAGTACTTC. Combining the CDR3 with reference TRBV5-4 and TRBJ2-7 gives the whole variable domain ETGVTQSPTHLIKTRGQQVTLRCSSQSGHNTVSWYQQALGQGPQFIFQYYREEENGRGNFPPRFSGLQFPNYSSELNVNALELDDSALYLCASSWDWHEQYFGPGTRLTVT.

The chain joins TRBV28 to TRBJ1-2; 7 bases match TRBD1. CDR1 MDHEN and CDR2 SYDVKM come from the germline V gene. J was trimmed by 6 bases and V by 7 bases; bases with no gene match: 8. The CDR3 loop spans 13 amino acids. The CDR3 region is CASKGAGFNGYTF. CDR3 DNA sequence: TGTGCCAGCAAGGGGGCAGGGTTTAATGGCTACACCTTC.

The CDR3 loop is CASSNGQGAPYNSPLHF. CDR3 coding DNA: TGTGCCAGCAGCAACGGACAGGGGGCCCCCTATAATTCACCCCTCCACTTT. J is TRBJ1-6 and V is TRBV5-6, with TRBD1 identical over 11 bases. The CDR3 has 17 residues. V gave up 4 bases and J gave up 2 bases; unmatched junction bases: 5. CDR1 and CDR2 (germline): SGHDT, YYEEEE.

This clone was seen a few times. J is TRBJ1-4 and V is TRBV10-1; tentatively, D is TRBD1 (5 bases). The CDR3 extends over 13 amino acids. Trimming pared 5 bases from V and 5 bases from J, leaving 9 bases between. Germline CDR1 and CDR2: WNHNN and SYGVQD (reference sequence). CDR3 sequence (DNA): TGCGCCAGCAGTCGGACAAGGAATGAAAAACTGTTTTTT. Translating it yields CASSRTRNEKLFF.